This T cell receptor (beta chain) was identified during a study of blood T cell repertoires in COVID-19. The wider study: The analysed material was cDNA or gDNA that came from T cells, B-cell-depleted T cells, or PBMCs.

In the source study's methods: Amplification of reference gene primers was used by the study to estimate nucleated cell counts. Clones were read by immunoSEQ multiplex PCR, and TCRdb kept only the in-frame ones, dropping some. Clone size and the V and J calls come from that table; the DNA yielded D and trimming. The table lists some 150,000 clones, about 87% of them singletons, with under 6.5% in the top ten. The germline V gene encodes CDR1 MDHEN and CDR2 SYDVKM. CDR3 length equals 15 residues. The ends were cut back, 3 bases at V and 4 bases at J, with 12 bases in the middle. The chain employs TRBV28 and TRBJ2-2, with D possibly matching TRBD1 (5 bases). This clonotype was obtained from a human donor in a cohort sampled during active COVID-19. Sequenced: peripheral blood. The CDR3 reads CASSFRGFSTGELFF. As DNA, the CDR3 is TGTGCCAGCAGTTTTAGGGGTTTTAGCACCGGGGAGCTGTTTTTT.